These 2 T cell receptor beta chains came from one sample sequenced in a study of human T cells and chemical hapten exposure. As to time point: healthy volunteer bleed at 2 weeks. Sequencing started from total RNA isolated from unfractionated whole blood. TCRdb reanalysed the RACE reads using MiXCR and keeps one entry per CDR3 protein. The table includes approximately 44,000 distinct CDR3 sequences, around 4.5% detected once. Sequencing used whole blood. The receptor source for this set is a human donor in good health. Some clones in this sample may be carry-over from other donors' samples.

This clonotype appeared a few times. The chain links TRBV19 to TRBJ2-5; possible D gene TRBD1, 6 bases. CDR1 and CDR2 (germline): LNHDA, SQIVND (reference sequence). The V end lost 7 bases, the J end lost 4 bases, and 13 bases lay between the germline ends. The CDR3 contains 13 residues. CDR3 bases: TGTGCCAGTAAGGGGGTAGGAGGAGAGACCCAGTACTTC. Its translation: CASKGVGGETQYF.

This clonotype was seen ten or more times. The chain links TRBV20-1 to TRBJ1-6; TRBD1 might be the D (5 bases). CDR1 and CDR2 (germline): DFQATT, SNEGSKA (reference sequence). This CDR3 is built from 15 residues. V was clipped by 0 bases and J by 9 bases, with 15 bases between them. CDR3 DNA sequence: TGCAGTGCTAGAGACCACAGGAGCGTAGCTTCACCCCTCCACTTT. Encoded protein: CSARDHRSVASPLHF.